One and the same sample provided the 5 T cell receptor beta chains below, sequenced in a study of type 1 and type 2 diabetes patients. Genomic DNA was the PCR template. Multiplex PCR with 30 forward and 13 reverse primers amplified the TCR beta CDR3. TCRdb itself ran the multiplex PCR reads through MiXCR, one entry per CDR3 protein. The repertoire holds about 290,000 distinct CDR3 sequences, with 47% as singletons. Sequencing was carried out using peripheral blood mononuclear cells (PBMCs). These receptors were collected from a man younger than 35 with type 2 diabetes.

This chain uses TRBV12-3 or TRBV12-4 with TRBJ2-7; 8 bases map to TRBD1. V shed 5 bases and J 4 bases; nucleotides not matched to a gene: 4. The CDR3 covers 13 residues. CDR3 coding DNA: TGTGCCAGCAGTCCTCGGACAGGGTACGAGCAGTACTTC. This sequence encodes CASSPRTGYEQYF.

This sequence joins TRBV10-3 and TRBJ2-1; D may be TRBD1 (6 bases). Germline loops: CDR1 ENHRY, CDR2 SYGVKD. V lost 5 bases, J lost 7 bases, and 12 bases lay in between. CDR3 length: 13 amino acids. This CDR3 is CAISHTDSNEQFF. For the CDR3, the DNA is TGTGCCATCAGTCACACGGACAGTAATGAGCAGTTCTTC.

The chain links TRBV19 to TRBJ1-4, with D perhaps TRBD1 (6 bases). In germline, CDR1 is LNHDA, CDR2 SQIVND (reference sequence). The CDR3 loop spans 16 amino acids. Deletions cut 8 bases from V and 0 bases from J, with 16 bases between. The chain's CDR3 is CASATGTLTTNEKLFF. CDR3 bases: TGTGCCAGTGCCACCGGGACACTTACAACTAATGAAAAACTGTTTTTT.

The chain joins TRBV12-3 or TRBV12-4 to TRBJ1-1; D ambiguous. The V end lost 7 bases, the J end lost 4 bases, and 10 bases lay between the germline ends. This CDR3 contains 12 residues. CDR3 sequence: CASTPGGTEAFF. The CDR3 nucleotides are TGTGCCAGCACCCCTGGTGGCACTGAAGCTTTCTTT.

V gene TRBV18 combines with J gene TRBJ1-1, with 9 bases that match TRBD1. From germline, CDR1 is KGHSH and CDR2 LQKENI. V shed 3 bases and J 6 bases; nucleotides not matched to a gene: 8. This CDR3 has 15 amino acids. CDR3 sequence reads: CASSPTGTGFAEAFF. DNA of the CDR3: TGTGCCAGCTCACCCACCGGGACAGGGTTCGCTGAAGCTTTCTTT.